A selection of T cell receptor beta chains follows, all from one sample in a study of response to subunit inactivated influenza vaccine. From the RT-PCR reads, TCRdb called clonotypes with MiXCR, one entry per CDR3 protein. The profile covers hundreds of thousands of distinct CDR3 sequences, with less than 30% appearing a single time and less than 2.5% taken by the ten largest. The sample was CD4+ T cells sorted from PBMCs, taken more than 4 days after vaccination. These receptors all come from a middle-aged man who received an inactivated influenza vaccine. The CDR3 runs from the conserved cysteine through the conserved F or W. D genes are given only for firm matches.

V gene: TRBV20-1; D gene: TRBD2; CDR3 protein: CSARAGLQRGTYEQYF
V gene: TRBV10-3; D gene: TRBD1; CDR3 protein: CAIRPGQDYEQYF
V gene: TRBV5-6; D gene: NA; CDR3 protein: CASSLILGGRTDTQYF
V gene: TRBV7-9; D gene: NA; CDR3 protein: CASSLLGGNEQYF
V gene: TRBV25-1; D gene: TRBD1; CDR3 protein: CASSELGQSYNEQFF
V gene: TRBV5-1; D gene: NA; CDR3 protein: CASSLGAVTSTDTQYF
V gene: TRBV10-3; D gene: NA; CDR3 protein: CAIRGRTGTGELFF
V gene: TRBV7-9; D gene: NA; CDR3 protein: CASSPGAGYDTEAFF
V gene: TRBV29-1; D gene: NA; CDR3 protein: CSKIAGTYNEQFF
V gene: TRBV12-3/TRBV12-4; D gene: NA; CDR3 protein: CASSVWQGDTQYF
V gene: TRBV5-1; D gene: NA; CDR3 protein: CASSPDRSLSGELFF
V gene: TRBV20-1; D gene: TRBD2; CDR3 protein: CSARASSGGTDTQYF
V gene: TRBV6-5; D gene: NA; CDR3 protein: CASSYGSGANYGYTF
V gene: TRBV7-2; D gene: NA; CDR3 protein: CASSLLEQYF
V gene: TRBV20-1; D gene: TRBD2; CDR3 protein: CSAWTSGTGELFF
V gene: TRBV5-1; D gene: NA; CDR3 protein: CASSFGAERNEQFF
V gene: TRBV6-6; D gene: NA; CDR3 protein: CASTVLRDTEAFF
V gene: TRBV4-1; D gene: TRBD1; CDR3 protein: CASSQTPGQGAFDTQYF
V gene: TRBV6-5; D gene: NA; CDR3 protein: CASSYSDEYEQYF
V gene: TRBV29-1; D gene: TRBD1; CDR3 protein: CSVRAGQGTVEQYF
V gene: TRBV6-6; D gene: TRBD1; CDR3 protein: CASSSRGRDTQYF
V gene: TRBV4-1; D gene: NA; CDR3 protein: CASSQDPAGRNEQFF
V gene: TRBV25-1; D gene: NA; CDR3 protein: CASSEYTDTQYF
V gene: TRBV12-3/TRBV12-4; D gene: TRBD2; CDR3 protein: CASSPRLAGGRDTQYF
V gene: TRBV7-9; D gene: NA; CDR3 protein: CASRPLRGSKNIQYF
V gene: TRBV10-3; D gene: NA; CDR3 protein: CAISESRAGRYEQYF
V gene: TRBV6-1; D gene: NA; CDR3 protein: CASRRTGGETQYF